The source of this T cell receptor (beta chain) is a study of shared T cell receptors in the human thymus. Data came from immunoSEQ multiplex PCR; TCRdb stores just in-frame clones and leaves some out. The sample lists 550,000 to 800,000 clones; approximately 83% were seen once. Germline V gene lookup returns CDR1 SEHNR and CDR2 FQNEAQ (reference sequence). V gave up 5 bases and J gave up 4 bases, with 11 bases separating them. This CDR3 spans 13 amino acids. This clone turned up a few times. The data were also submitted as part of a second study, on human thymus T cells. Per that study: Resections were taken during corrective heart surgery, and the thymus tissue came from these. Seemingly biased V and J gene usage marked thymic and blood repertoires.

The sequence was obtained from a girl under three years old with a congenital heart defect. Sequencing was carried out using thymocytes. The V gene is TRBV7-9, the J gene TRBJ1-2; D is uncertain. For the CDR3, the DNA is TGTGCCAGCAGCACACCTAGACGCTATGGCTACACCTTC. As protein: CASSTPRRYGYTF.